These T cell receptor beta chains were read from a single sample in a study of blood T cell repertoires in COVID-19. Here immunoSEQ multiplex PCR was the method, and the copy in TCRdb shows in-frame clones only, minus some. The sample includes some 62,000 clones, approximately 79% of them seen just once. The source material was peripheral blood. Receptor source: a woman aged 80 or over with active or convalescent COVID-19. Both conserved end residues are trimmed from each CDR3. Fields, in order: V gene, CDR3 length, J gene, CDR3 protein.

V: TRBV6-5
length: 12
J: TRBJ1-5
CDR3: ASRGDRLSQPQH

V: TRBV7-6
length: 16
J: TRBJ1-3
CDR3: ASSIPTGGDSSGNTIY

V: TRBV5-6
length: 13
J: TRBJ2-7
CDR3: ASSLGPLPSYEQY

V: TRBV10-3
length: 12
J: TRBJ1-1
CDR3: AISDAGLDTEAF

V: TRBV25-1
length: 13
J: TRBJ2-3
CDR3: ASREDYTRSKTQY

V: TRBV19
length: 14
J: TRBJ2-6
CDR3: ASTGQGISGANVLT

V: TRBV3-1/TRBV3-2
length: 15
J: TRBJ2-3
CDR3: ASSQPGLAGGTDTQY

V: TRBV4-1
length: 18
J: TRBJ2-1
CDR3: ASSQLWRGGLASSYNEQF

V: TRBV19
length: 14
J: TRBJ2-1
CDR3: ASTLSPQASFGGQF

V: TRBV19
length: 12
J: TRBJ1-2
CDR3: ASRRDPSSHGYT

V: TRBV29-1
length: 11
J: TRBJ1-4
CDR3: SGSQGAGEKLF

V: TRBV30
length: 11
J: TRBJ1-1
CDR3: AWSVSRDTEAF

V: TRBV7-3
length: 11
J: TRBJ1-1
CDR3: ASSPNMNTEAF

V: TRBV2
length: 12
J: TRBJ2-3
CDR3: ASSGQGAHLTQY

V: TRBV5-5
length: 11
J: TRBJ1-1
CDR3: ASSATGESEAF

V: TRBV6-5
length: 12
J: TRBJ1-2
CDR3: ASSGGTQNYGYT

V: TRBV19
length: 12
J: TRBJ1-1
CDR3: ASSTGRGRTEAF

V: TRBV18
length: 13
J: TRBJ1-5
CDR3: ASSSGQRDNQPQH

V: TRBV23-1
length: 15
J: TRBJ1-2
CDR3: ASSQAPTGSRIDGYT

V: TRBV5-1
length: 13
J: TRBJ2-1
CDR3: ASRGDSGVYNEQF

V: TRBV10-3
length: 12
J: TRBJ1-6
CDR3: AIMQDRDNSPLH

V: TRBV19
length: 12
J: TRBJ1-2
CDR3: ASTGQSRNYGYT

V: TRBV12-3/TRBV12-4
length: 10
J: TRBJ1-2
CDR3: ASGSGNYGYT

V: TRBV6-4
length: 12
J: TRBJ2-2
CDR3: ASSREANTGELF

V: TRBV3-1/TRBV3-2
length: 11
J: TRBJ1-5
CDR3: ASSQDQNQPQH

V: TRBV5-1
length: 11
J: TRBJ2-5
CDR3: ASSFISQETQY

V: TRBV7-2
length: 10
J: TRBJ2-7
CDR3: ASSFSGYEQY

V: TRBV3-1/TRBV3-2
length: 12
J: TRBJ2-5
CDR3: ASSQMTDQETQY

V: TRBV5-1
length: 13
J: TRBJ1-1
CDR3: ASSLRVSQYTEAF

V: TRBV19
length: 14
J: TRBJ2-7
CDR3: ASSRRRDRGIYEQY

V: TRBV19
length: 12
J: TRBJ1-1
CDR3: ASSTYRGGTEAF

V: TRBV7-2
length: 13
J: TRBJ2-3
CDR3: ASSLSSGGAGTQY

V: TRBV7-8
length: 12
J: TRBJ2-1
CDR3: ASTGGVEGNEQF

V: TRBV10-3
length: 13
J: TRBJ1-2
CDR3: AISVSEGGGRGYT

V: TRBV29-1
length: 12
J: TRBJ1-2
CDR3: SVGPTGGGYAYT

V: TRBV5-1
length: 14
J: TRBJ2-1
CDR3: ASSLAIRGTNNEQF

V: TRBV21-1
length: 15
J: TRBJ1-4
CDR3: ASSKVENRTGDEKLF

V: TRBV28
length: 10
J: TRBJ1-5
CDR3: ASVTGYQPQH

V: TRBV6-2/TRBV6-3
length: 14
J: TRBJ1-1
CDR3: ASSLRQGQGNTEAF